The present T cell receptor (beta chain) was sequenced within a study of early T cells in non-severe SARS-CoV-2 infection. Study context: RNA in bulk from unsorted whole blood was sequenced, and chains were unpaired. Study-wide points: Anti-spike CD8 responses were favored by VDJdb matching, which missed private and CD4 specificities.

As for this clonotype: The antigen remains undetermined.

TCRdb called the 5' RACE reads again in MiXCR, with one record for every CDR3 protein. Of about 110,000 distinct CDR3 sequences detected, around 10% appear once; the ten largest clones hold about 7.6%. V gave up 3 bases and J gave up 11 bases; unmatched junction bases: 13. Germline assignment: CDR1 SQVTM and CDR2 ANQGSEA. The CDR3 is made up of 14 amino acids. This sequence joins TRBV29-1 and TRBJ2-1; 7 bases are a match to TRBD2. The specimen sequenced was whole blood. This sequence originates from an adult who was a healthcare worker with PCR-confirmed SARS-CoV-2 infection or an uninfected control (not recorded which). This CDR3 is CSVDEGGPGLQQFF. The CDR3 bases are TGCAGCGTTGATGAGGGAGGGCCGGGTCTTCAGCAGTTCTTC.